The text below deals with one T cell receptor beta chain. Authors' processing steps: The authors estimated nucleated cell counts from reference gene primer amplification. Sequencing used immunoSEQ multiplex PCR; TCRdb keeps in-frame clones, though not all of them. That table gives V, J and clone size, and the DNA gave D and trimming. The data contain over 350,000 clones, approximately 90% of them singletons. This sample stems from a study of blood T cell repertoires in COVID-19. Study-level background: The origin of the acute and convalescent COVID-19 samples was the United States, Italy and Spain. T cells, B-cell-depleted T cells, or PBMCs provided the cDNA or gDNA that served as material.

V gave up 6 bases and J gave up 2 bases, with 14 bases separating them. The germline V gene has CDR1 SNHLY and CDR2 FYNNEI. The CDR3 is made up of 15 amino acids. Sequencing used peripheral blood. The chain is built from TRBV2 and TRBJ1-3; D ambiguous. The TCR sequence derives from a woman under 40 with acute or convalescent COVID-19. The CDR3 DNA reads TGTGCCAGCAGCCGCCGGTCTCCCACTGGAAACACCATATATTTT. Its protein product is CASSRRSPTGNTIYF.